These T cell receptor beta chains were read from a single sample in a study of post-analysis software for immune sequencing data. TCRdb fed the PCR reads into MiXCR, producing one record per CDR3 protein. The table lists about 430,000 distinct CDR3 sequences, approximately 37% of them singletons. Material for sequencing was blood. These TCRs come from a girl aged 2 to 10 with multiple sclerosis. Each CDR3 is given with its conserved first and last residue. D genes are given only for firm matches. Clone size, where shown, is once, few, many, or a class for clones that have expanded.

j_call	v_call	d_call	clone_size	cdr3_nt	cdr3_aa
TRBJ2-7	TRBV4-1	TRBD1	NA	TGCGCCAGCAGCCATCAGGGACAGGGTACCTACGAGCAGTACTTC	CASSHQGQGTYEQYF
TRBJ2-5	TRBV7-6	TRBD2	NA	TGTGCCAGCAGCTTAGTGACTGGACTAGCGGTCCAAGAGACCCAGTACTTC	CASSLVTGLAVQETQYF
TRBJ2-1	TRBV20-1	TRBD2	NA	TGCAGTGCTACCGCTAGCGGGGGCTACAATGAGCAGTTCTTC	CSATASGGYNEQFF
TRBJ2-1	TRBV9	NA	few	TGTGCCAGCAGCGTAGAAACGTCTTACAATGAGCAGTTCTTC	CASSVETSYNEQFF
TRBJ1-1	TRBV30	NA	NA	TGTGCCTGGAGTCGGGAGAACACTGAAGCTTTCTTT	CAWSRENTEAFF
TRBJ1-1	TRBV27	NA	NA	TGTGCCAGCTCTAAATTGGAGTGGACTGAAGCTTTCTTT	CASSKLEWTEAFF
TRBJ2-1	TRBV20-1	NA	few	TGCAGTGCTAGAGATCAGGGGGGTGAGCAGTTCTTC	CSARDQGGEQFF
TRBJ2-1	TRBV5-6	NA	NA	TGTGCCAGCAGCCTAAGCGGGCTAGCCTACAATGAGCAGTTCTTC	CASSLSGLAYNEQFF
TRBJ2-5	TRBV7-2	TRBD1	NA	TGTGCCAGCAGCTTCGGACAGGGTTACGAGACCCAGTACTTC	CASSFGQGYETQYF
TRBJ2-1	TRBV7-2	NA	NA	TGTGCCAGCAGCCTCGGGCTCTTGGGTAGTAATGAGCAGTTCTTC	CASSLGLLGSNEQFF
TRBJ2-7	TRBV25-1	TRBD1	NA	TGTGTCAGCAGGGCCGGGACAGGGTTCTACGAGCAGTACTTC	CVSRAGTGFYEQYF
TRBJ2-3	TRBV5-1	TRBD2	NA	TGCACCAGCAGCTTGGGACTAGCGGGAACTAGCACAGATACGCAGTATTTT	CTSSLGLAGTSTDTQYF
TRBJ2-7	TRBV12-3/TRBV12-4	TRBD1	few	TGTGCCAGCAGTTTAGCTTCCGGGACAGGGCCTTTCGAGCAGTACTTC	CASSLASGTGPFEQYF
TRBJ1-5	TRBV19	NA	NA	TGTGCCAGTAGCGGTTGGCGGCACAATCAGCCCCAGCATTTT	CASSGWRHNQPQHF
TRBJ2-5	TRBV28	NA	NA	TGTGCCAGCAGTTTTACAAACCTAGAGACCCAGTACTTC	CASSFTNLETQYF
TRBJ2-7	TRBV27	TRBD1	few	TGTGCCAGCAGCAGGACAGGATACGAGCAGTACTTC	CASSRTGYEQYF
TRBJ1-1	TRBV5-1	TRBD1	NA	TGCGCCAGCGGCGACAGGGTGGGATTTGAAGCTTTCTTT	CASGDRVGFEAFF
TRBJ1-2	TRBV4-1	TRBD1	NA	TGCGCCAGCAGCCAAGTGGGTACAGGGGATGGCTACACCTTC	CASSQVGTGDGYTF
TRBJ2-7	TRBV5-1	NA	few	TGCGCCAGCAACAGGGACGGTTTCTACGAGCAGTACTTC	CASNRDGFYEQYF
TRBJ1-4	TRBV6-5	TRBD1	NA	TGTGCCAGCAGTTACACAGCGCACCCGGGACAGGAAAAACTGTTTTTT	CASSYTAHPGQEKLFF
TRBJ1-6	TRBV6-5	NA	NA	TGTGCCAGCAGTTCTTCCAGGAATTCACCCCTCCACTTT	CASSSSRNSPLHF
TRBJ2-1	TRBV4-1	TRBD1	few	TGCGCCAGCAGCCCGACACCGGGACAGGGGTCAGAGCAGTTCTTC	CASSPTPGQGSEQFF
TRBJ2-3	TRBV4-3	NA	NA	TGCGCCAGCAGCCAAGCGAATTTGGCGCTTACAGATACGCAGTATTTT	CASSQANLALTDTQYF
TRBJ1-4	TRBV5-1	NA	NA	TGCGCCAGCAGCCGAGACGTCTGGGAGGCTAATGAAAAACTGTTTTTT	CASSRDVWEANEKLFF
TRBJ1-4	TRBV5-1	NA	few	TGCGCCAGCAGCTTGTATCCGAATGAAAAACTGTTTTTT	CASSLYPNEKLFF
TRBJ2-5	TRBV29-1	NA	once	TGCAGCGCACTACTTTCGGCCGGTGAGACCCAGTACTTC	CSALLSAGETQYF
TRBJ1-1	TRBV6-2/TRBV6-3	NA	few	TGTGCCAGCGTGGAGTTCATGAACACTGAAGCTTTCTTT	CASVEFMNTEAFF
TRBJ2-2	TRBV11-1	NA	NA	TGTGCCAGCAGCTTATATCGGAGGCGTCAGTACACCGGGGAGCTGTTTTTT	CASSLYRRRQYTGELFF
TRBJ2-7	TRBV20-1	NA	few	TGCAGTGCTAGAGATGGGGGGTCACACAGCTCCTACGAGCAGTACTTC	CSARDGGSHSSYEQYF
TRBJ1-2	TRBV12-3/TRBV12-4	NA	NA	TGTGCCGGCAGTTTGGCTGGGGCGGCCTATGGCTACACCTTC	CAGSLAGAAYGYTF
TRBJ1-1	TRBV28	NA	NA	TGTGCCAGCAGCAGGGAAGGGGACACTGAAGCTTTCTTT	CASSREGDTEAFF
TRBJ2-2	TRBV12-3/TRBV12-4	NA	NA	TGTGCCAGCAAGGGGAGCGGGTCGGTTACCGGGGAGCTGTTTTTT	CASKGSGSVTGELFF
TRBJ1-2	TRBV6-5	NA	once	TGTGCCAGCAGCTCCCCTCGGACAGCGAACCATGGCTACACCTTC	CASSSPRTANHGYTF
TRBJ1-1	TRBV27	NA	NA	TGTGCCAGCAGTTTAAGGCTGGGGAAGATGAACACTGAAGCTTTCTTT	CASSLRLGKMNTEAFF
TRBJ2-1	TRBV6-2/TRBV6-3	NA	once	TGTGCCAGCAGCCCCGCGGGCCGGGCGTACAATGAGCAGTTCTTC	CASSPAGRAYNEQFF
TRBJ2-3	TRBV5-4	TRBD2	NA	TGTGCCAGCAGCTGGGGACTAGCGGGGGGGCGGGTCAGCACAGATACGCAGTATTTT	CASSWGLAGGRVSTDTQYF
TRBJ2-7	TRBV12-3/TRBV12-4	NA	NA	TGTGCTACAGGGAGATACGCCTACGAGCAGTACTTC	CATGRYAYEQYF
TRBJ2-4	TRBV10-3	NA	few	TGTGCCATCAGTGAAGGGGACATTCAGTACTTC	CAISEGDIQYF
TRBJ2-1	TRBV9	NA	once	TGTGCCAGCAGCGCAGGTGGGGGAGTGGAGAATGAGCAGTTCTTC	CASSAGGGVENEQFF
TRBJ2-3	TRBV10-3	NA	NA	TGTGCCATCAGTGGGGGCAGGAGTACAGATACGCAGTATTTT	CAISGGRSTDTQYF
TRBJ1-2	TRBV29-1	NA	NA	TGCAGCGTGAATAAGGGACGGATCCCGGGTGGCTACACCTTC	CSVNKGRIPGGYTF
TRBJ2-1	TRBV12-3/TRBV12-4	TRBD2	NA	TGTGCCAGCAGGGAGAGCGGGAGGGCCCGTGAGCAGTTCTTC	CASRESGRAREQFF